A single sample gave rise to the 3 T cell receptor beta chains below, sequenced in a study of technical replicates of blood from a handful of donors. Only in-frame clones appear in the TCRdb table, and some are missing; sequencing was by immunoSEQ multiplex PCR. The sample records about 62,000 clones, around 87% being singletons. The sample consisted of PBMCs. These receptors were obtained from a human donor in good health. Some clones in this sample may be carry-over from other donors' samples.

V gene TRBV4-1 combines with J gene TRBJ2-7, with 9 bases matching TRBD1. V lost 3 bases to trimming and J lost 0 bases; unmatched junction nucleotides: 9. The CDR3 contains 17 residues. CDR1 is MGHRA, CDR2 YSYEKL, per germline. The CDR3 DNA is TGCGCCAGCAGCCAGCTACCTACGGGACAGGGCTCCTACGAGCAGTACTTC. Its translation is CASSQLPTGQGSYEQYF.

V gene TRBV9 combines with J gene TRBJ2-3, with 7 nucleotides matching TRBD1. The CDR3 consists of 14 residues. CDR1 and CDR2 from the germline V gene are SGDLS and YYNGEE. J was trimmed by 2 bases and V by 2 bases; bases with no gene match: 2. CDR3 sequence: CASSVGTDTDTQYF. The CDR3, as DNA: TGTGCCAGCAGCGTCGGGACAGACACAGATACGCAGTATTTT.

The rearrangement links TRBV10-2 to TRBJ2-7, with unresolved D. The CDR3 runs to 12 residues. V lost 4 bases, J lost 4 bases, and 8 bases lay in between. Per germline, CDR1 WSHSY and CDR2 SAAADI. CDR3 DNA: TGCGCCAGCAGTGGCAGTTCGTACGAGCAGTACTTC. Its translation: CASSGSSYEQYF.